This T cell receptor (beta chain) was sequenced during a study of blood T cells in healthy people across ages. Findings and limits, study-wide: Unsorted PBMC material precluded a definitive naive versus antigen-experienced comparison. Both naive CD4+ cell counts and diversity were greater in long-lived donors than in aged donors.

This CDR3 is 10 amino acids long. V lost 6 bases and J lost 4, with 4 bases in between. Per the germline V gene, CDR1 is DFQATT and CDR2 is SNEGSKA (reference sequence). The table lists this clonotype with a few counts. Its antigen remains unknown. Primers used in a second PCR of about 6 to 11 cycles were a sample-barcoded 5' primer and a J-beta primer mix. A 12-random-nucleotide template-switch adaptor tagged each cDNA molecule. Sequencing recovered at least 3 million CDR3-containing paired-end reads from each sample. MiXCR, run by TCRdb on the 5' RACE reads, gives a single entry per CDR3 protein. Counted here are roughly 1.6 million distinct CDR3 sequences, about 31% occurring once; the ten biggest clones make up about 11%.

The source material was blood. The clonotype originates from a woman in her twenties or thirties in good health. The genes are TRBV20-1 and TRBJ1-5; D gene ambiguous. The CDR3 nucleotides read TGCAGTGCGCCGAATCAGCCCCAGCATTTT. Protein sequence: CSAPNQPQHF.